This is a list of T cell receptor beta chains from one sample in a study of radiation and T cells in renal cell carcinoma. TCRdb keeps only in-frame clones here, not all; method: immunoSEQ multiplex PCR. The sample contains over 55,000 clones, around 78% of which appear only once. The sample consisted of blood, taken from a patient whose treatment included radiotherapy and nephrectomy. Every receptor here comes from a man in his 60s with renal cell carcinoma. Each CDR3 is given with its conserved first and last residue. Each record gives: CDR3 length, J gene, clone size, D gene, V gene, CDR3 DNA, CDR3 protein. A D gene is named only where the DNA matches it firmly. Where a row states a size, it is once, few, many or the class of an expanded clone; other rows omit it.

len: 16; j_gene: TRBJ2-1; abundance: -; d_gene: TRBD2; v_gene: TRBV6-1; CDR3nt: TGTGCCAGCAGTGAGGAGACTAGCGGGAGGTCCGGCGAGCAGTTCTTC; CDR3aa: CASSEETSGRSGEQFF
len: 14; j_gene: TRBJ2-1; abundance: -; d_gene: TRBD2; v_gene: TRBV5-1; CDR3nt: TGCGCCAGCAGCTCGACCACGTCTAGCGGTGAGCAGTTCTTC; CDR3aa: CASSSTTSSGEQFF
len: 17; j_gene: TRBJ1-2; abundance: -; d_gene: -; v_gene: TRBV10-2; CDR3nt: TGCGCCAGCAGTGAGTCGTCAGTGCACAGGCCACCTATGGGCTACACCTTC; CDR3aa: CASSESSVHRPPMGYTF
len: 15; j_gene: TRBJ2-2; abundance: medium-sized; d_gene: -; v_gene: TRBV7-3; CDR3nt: TGTGCCAGCAGCTTAAATGGGGTGGACACCGGGGAGCTGTTTTTT; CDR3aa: CASSLNGVDTGELFF
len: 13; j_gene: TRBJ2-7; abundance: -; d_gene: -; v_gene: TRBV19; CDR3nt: TGTGCCAGTAGCCCGGCAGGGACCTACGAGCAGTACTTC; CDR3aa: CASSPAGTYEQYF
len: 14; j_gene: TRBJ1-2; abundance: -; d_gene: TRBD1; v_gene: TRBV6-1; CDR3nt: TGTGCCAGCAGTGACCCAGGGGGCGAAGATGGCTACACCTTC; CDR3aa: CASSDPGGEDGYTF
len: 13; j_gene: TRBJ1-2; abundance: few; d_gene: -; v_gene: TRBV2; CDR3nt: TGTGCCAGCAGCGACAGCACAAACTATGGCTACACCTTC; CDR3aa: CASSDSTNYGYTF
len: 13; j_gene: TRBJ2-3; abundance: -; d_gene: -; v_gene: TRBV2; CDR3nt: TGTGCCAGCAGTGAAGAGTGGGTAGATACGCAGTATTTT; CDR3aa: CASSEEWVDTQYF
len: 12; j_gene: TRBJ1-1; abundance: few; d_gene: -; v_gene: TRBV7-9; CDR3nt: TGTGCCAGCAGCTTAGCGACAGATGAAGCTTTCTTT; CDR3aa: CASSLATDEAFF
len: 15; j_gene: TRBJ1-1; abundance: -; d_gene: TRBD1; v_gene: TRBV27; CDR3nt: TGTGCCAGCACCGGGACAGGGGTTGGGAACACTGAAGCTTTCTTT; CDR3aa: CASTGTGVGNTEAFF
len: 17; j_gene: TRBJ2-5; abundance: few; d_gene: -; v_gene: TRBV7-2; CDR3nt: TGTGCCAGCAGCTTAGCACTAATGACTCAACGACAAGAGACCCAGTACTTC; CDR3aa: CASSLALMTQRQETQYF
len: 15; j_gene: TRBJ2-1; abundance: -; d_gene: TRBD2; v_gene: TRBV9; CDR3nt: TGTGCCAGCAGCGCAAGCGGGGGGACCTACAATGAGCAGTTCTTC; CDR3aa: CASSASGGTYNEQFF
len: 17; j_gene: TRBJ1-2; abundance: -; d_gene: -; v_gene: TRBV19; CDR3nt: TGTGCCAGTAGTGTACTCCCGGACGGCTGGTCTAACTATGGCTACACCTTC; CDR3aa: CASSVLPDGWSNYGYTF
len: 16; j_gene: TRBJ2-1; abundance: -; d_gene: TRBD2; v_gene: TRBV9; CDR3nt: TGTGCCAGCAGCGCCGCCCCCGCAGGGAGGGACAATGAGCAGTTCTTC; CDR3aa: CASSAAPAGRDNEQFF
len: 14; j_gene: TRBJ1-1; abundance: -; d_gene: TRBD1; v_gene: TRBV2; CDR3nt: TGTGCCAGCAGTTTACAGGGGGGGAACACTGAAGCTTTCTTT; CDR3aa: CASSLQGGNTEAFF